This TCR beta chain was retrieved from a study of PD-1 blockade in classical Hodgkin lymphoma. After autologous stem cell transplantation all patients relapsed, and prior brentuximab vedotin exposure differed between cohorts. Data came from immunoSEQ multiplex PCR; TCRdb stores just in-frame clones and leaves some out. In the table there are more than 35,000 clones, over 65% of which are singletons. V dropped 5 bases and J dropped 7 bases, with 15 bases sitting between them. CDR3 length: 14 amino acids. Germline CDR1 SGHVS, CDR2 FQNEAQ. This sequence originates from a human donor with classical Hodgkin lymphoma. Source: peripheral blood mononuclear cells (PBMCs), taken before the second cycle of nivolumab. J is TRBJ2-1 and V is TRBV7-8; possibly TRBD2 for D (5 bases). The CDR3 DNA follows: TGTGCCAGCAGCCCTCCCACTAGAGGGAATGAGCAGTTCTTC. It translates to CASSPPTRGNEQFF.